The rows below give T cell receptor beta chains drawn from one sample of a study of cytomegalovirus exposure and HLA in healthy donors. Libraries were prepared by immunoSEQ multiplex PCR; TCRdb keeps only in-frame clonotypes and omits some of them. The table includes approximately 84,000 clones, more than 70% detected once. The sample taken for sequencing was PBMCs. These receptor sequences come from a male donor in good health and CMV-seropositive. CDR3s include the opening cysteine and the closing phenylalanine or tryptophan. Fields, in order: J gene, D gene, V gene, clone size, CDR3 DNA, CDR3 protein. D genes are given only for firm matches. Size is stated for part of the rows, as once, few or many counts, or as a class when the clone is expanded.

>TRBJ1-1|-|TRBV19|-
TGTGCCAGTAGTATTCGCGGGGGTGAAGCTTTCTTT
CASSIRGGEAFF
>TRBJ1-4|-|TRBV15|-
TGTGCCACCAGCTTCGAGGATAATGAAAAACTGTTTTTT
CATSFEDNEKLFF
>TRBJ2-5|-|TRBV18|-
TGTGCCAGCTCACCACTTGGCGGCGAGACCCAGTACTTC
CASSPLGGETQYF
>TRBJ2-7|TRBD1|TRBV15|once
TGTGCCACCAGCAGGGACACAGGGGTCGAGCAGTACTTC
CATSRDTGVEQYF
>TRBJ1-1|-|TRBV5-4|-
TGTGCCAGCAGCTTGGGACAGAAGAACACTGAAGCTTTCTTT
CASSLGQKNTEAFF
>TRBJ2-7|-|TRBV27|-
TGTGCCAGCATGGACGCGGGACGGACCTACGAGCAGTACTTC
CASMDAGRTYEQYF
>TRBJ2-1|-|TRBV5-4|once
TGTGCCAGCAGCCGAGGGCCCTACAATGAGCAGTTCTTC
CASSRGPYNEQFF
>TRBJ1-3|-|TRBV30|-
TGTGCCTGGAGCGACAGATCCTCTGGAAACACCATATATTTT
CAWSDRSSGNTIYF
>TRBJ2-5|TRBD1|TRBV4-2|-
TGTGCCAGCAAGGGGACAGGGGGCGCGGGAGAGACCCAGTACTTC
CASKGTGGAGETQYF
>TRBJ2-5|-|TRBV19|few
TGTGCCAGTAGTCTGAATATAGTCAAAGAGACCCAGTACTTC
CASSLNIVKETQYF
>TRBJ1-2|TRBD1|TRBV14|-
TGTGCCAGCAGCCCCGGACAGGTGATAGCTAACTATGGCTACACCTTC
CASSPGQVIANYGYTF
>TRBJ2-5|-|TRBV4-3|-
TGCGCCAGCAGCCCCCAGGTGGCGGGGACCGAGACCCAGTACTTC
CASSPQVAGTETQYF
>TRBJ2-3|TRBD2|TRBV5-1|-
TGCGCCAGCAGGCATGGGACTAGCCAACTCACAGATACGCAGTATTTT
CASRHGTSQLTDTQYF
>TRBJ2-7|TRBD2|TRBV27|-
TGTGCCAGCAAACCTAGCGGCACCTACGAGCAGTACTTC
CASKPSGTYEQYF
>TRBJ1-1|TRBD1|TRBV14|few
TGTGCCAGCAGCCTACAGGGGTCGAACACTGAAGCTTTCTTT
CASSLQGSNTEAFF
>TRBJ2-4|-|TRBV9|-
TGTGCCAGCAGCTCGTGGGGAGATCTAGCCAAAAACATTCAGTACTTC
CASSSWGDLAKNIQYF
>TRBJ2-5|-|TRBV5-1|-
TGCGCCAGCAGCCTCGGACAGCAAGAGACCCAGTACTTC
CASSLGQQETQYF
>TRBJ1-5|-|TRBV2|-
TGTGCCAGCAGTGCAGACAGCGGGGGGTTGTCCCAGCATTTT
CASSADSGGLSQHF
>TRBJ1-5|TRBD1|TRBV28|-
TGTGCCAGCAGGCTGGGACAGGGCAATCAGCCCCAGCATTTT
CASRLGQGNQPQHF
>TRBJ2-3|-|TRBV30|-
TGTGCCTGGAGCCCGGAGCTGGCAGCCCCAAATACGCAGTATTTT
CAWSPELAAPNTQYF
>TRBJ1-1|-|TRBV7-2|-
TGTGCCAGCAGCCTGTTTGCGGAGAACACTGAAGCTTTCTTT
CASSLFAENTEAFF
>TRBJ1-1|-|TRBV7-3|-
TGTGCCAGCTCGAAAGCCCCAGGGAACACTGAAGCTTTCTTT
CASSKAPGNTEAFF
>TRBJ1-5|TRBD1|TRBV30|-
TGTGCCTGGAGTGTATCTGGACAGGTCCAGCTCCAGCATTTT
CAWSVSGQVQLQHF
>TRBJ1-3|TRBD1|TRBV25-1|-
TGTGCCAGCAGTCCCCAGGGGGGTGACGGAAACACCATATATTTT
CASSPQGGDGNTIYF
>TRBJ2-5|-|TRBV12-5|-
TGTGCTAATAGGGGGCAAGAGACCCAGTACTTC
CANRGQETQYF
>TRBJ2-7|TRBD2|TRBV19|-
TGTGCCAGTAGTCTACCCAAAGCGGGAGTGCACGAGCAGTACTTC
CASSLPKAGVHEQYF
>TRBJ2-1|TRBD2|TRBV28|-
TGTGCCAGCAGTTTCCGGACTAGCGTATCCTACAATGAGCAGTTCTTC
CASSFRTSVSYNEQFF
>TRBJ2-7|-|TRBV6-6|-
TGTGCCAGCAGTTCTCTTGGAGGTTCTACCGAGCAGTACTTC
CASSSLGGSTEQYF
>TRBJ1-2|-|TRBV6-4|-
TGTGCCAGCAGTGAGGAGGAGGGGCCCTACTATGGCTACACCTTC
CASSEEEGPYYGYTF
>TRBJ2-2|-|TRBV5-1|once
TGCGCCAGCAGCCCCGAGGGTAGGGACACCGGGGAGCTGTTTTTT
CASSPEGRDTGELFF